The T cell receptor beta chain under discussion was sequenced for a study of T cells after yellow fever vaccination. Trimming removed 4 bases from V and 4 bases from J, with 11 bases in between. CDR1 and CDR2 from the germline V gene are LGHDT and YNNKEL (reference sequence). The CDR3 extends over 15 amino acids. Via MiXCR, TCRdb re-called the 5' RACE reads, giving one row per CDR3 protein. This sample has approximately 510,000 distinct CDR3 sequences, with 20% to 25% found just once. Sample: PBMCs, taken about 21 days after the first yellow fever vaccination. The clonotype originates from a man between 18 and 29 years old who received the YFV17D yellow fever vaccine. This sequence joins TRBV3-1 and TRBJ1-6, with D uncertain. The CDR3 is CASSLRDVYNSPLHF. The CDR3 nucleotides read TGTGCCAGCAGCCTCCGGGATGTATATAATTCACCCCTCCACTTT. Together with reference TRBV3-1 and TRBJ1-6, the CDR3 gives the full variable domain: DTAVSQTPKYLVTQMGNDKSIKCEQNLGHDTMYWYKQDSKKFLKIMFSYNNKELIINETVPNRFSPKSPDKAHLNLHINSLELGDSAVYFCASSLRDVYNSPLHFGNGTRLTVT.